A single sample gave rise to the 29 T cell receptor beta chains below, sequenced in a study of OX40 agonist ivuxolimab in advanced cancers. TCRdb's table, derived via immunoSEQ multiplex PCR, lists solely in-frame clones and lacks some. The sample yields approximately 76,000 clones, roughly 85% seen once. Specimen: CD4+ or CD8+ T cells sorted from blood, collected in a trial of the OX40 agonist ivuxolimab. The receptors were gathered from an adult with an advanced solid tumor such as melanoma, head and neck, liver or kidney cancer.

A remark on this clone: The same CDR3 is also encoded by other DNA sequences in this sample. V usage is TRBV29-1 and J usage is TRBJ1-1; D is unclear. Germline values: CDR1 SQVTM, CDR2 ANQGSEA. The CDR3 covers 14 residues. V was pared by 7 bases and J by 0 bases, with 15 bases between. The CDR3 bases are TGCAGCGGCACCGGACTGAACTTGAACACTGAAGCTTTCTTT. Amino acid sequence: CSGTGLNLNTEAFF.

This clone was counted only a few times. The gene calls are TRBV5-1 and TRBJ2-2, with D possibly TRBD1 on 6 matching bases. The germline V gene has CDR1 SGHRS and CDR2 YFSETQ. CDR3 size: 16 residues. V lost 2 bases and J lost 4, with 15 bases in between. CDR3 DNA: TGCGCCAGCAGCTTTGGGGGCCGATCGGGCACCGGGGAGCTGTTTTTT. Translating it yields CASSFGGRSGTGELFF.

The J gene is TRBJ2-1, the V gene TRBV7-2; 7 bases are a match to TRBD1. CDR3 length: 15 residues. In germline, CDR1 is SGHTA, CDR2 FQGNSA. Trimming cost V 1 base and J 3 bases; bases outside gene matches: 3. The CDR3 sequence is CASSLGGTVYNEQFF. CDR3 in DNA: TGTGCCAGCAGCTTAGGGGGGACAGTCTACAATGAGCAGTTCTTC. Full variable domain (remainder filled in from reference TRBV7-2 and TRBJ2-1): GAGVSQSPSNKVTEKGKDVELRCDPISGHTALYWYRQSLGQGLEFLIYFQGNSAPDKSGLPSDRFSAERTGGSVSTLTIQRTQQEDSAVYLCASSLGGTVYNEQFFGPGTRLTVL.

The V gene is TRBV5-1, the J gene TRBJ1-2; D is perhaps TRBD1 (6 bases). Germline CDR1 SGHRS, CDR2 YFSETQ. This CDR3 has 14 amino acids. Trimming shortened V by 4 bases and J by 6 bases, and 16 bases separated the two germline ends. This CDR3 is CASSGDKEGHGYTF. In DNA form, the CDR3 reads TGCGCCAGCAGCGGGGACAAAGAAGGTCATGGCTACACCTTC.

The chain uses TRBV9 and TRBJ1-1; 10 nucleotides line up with TRBD1. From germline, CDR1 is SGDLS and CDR2 YYNGEE. The V segment lost 3 bases and the J segment 4 bases; nucleotides outside the gene matches: 6. The length of the CDR3 is 15 residues. CDR3 residues: CASSARTGGSTEAFF. The CDR3 DNA reads as TGTGCCAGCAGCGCCCGGACAGGGGGGAGCACTGAAGCTTTCTTT. The variable domain in full, with the rest retrieved from reference TRBV9 and TRBJ1-1, is DSGVTQTPKHLITATGQRVTLRCSPRSGDLSVYWYQQSLDQGLQFLIQYYNGEERAKGNILERFSAQQFPDLHSELNLSSLELGDSALYFCASSARTGGSTEAFFGQGTRLTVV.

The gene calls are TRBV7-2 and TRBJ2-1; 7 nucleotides align to TRBD2. Germline assignment: CDR1 SGHTA and CDR2 FQGNSA. V shed 5 bases and J 3 bases; nucleotides not matched to a gene: 7. The CDR3 has 15 residues. CDR3 region: CASSAGGTLYNEQFF. The CDR3 DNA reads as TGTGCCAGCAGCGCCGGGGGGACGCTCTACAATGAGCAGTTCTTC.

This chain connects TRBV4-3 to TRBJ2-1; a weak D match, TRBD2 (5 bases). The germline V gene encodes CDR1 LGHNA and CDR2 YSLEER. V was pared by 0 bases and J by 0 bases, with 15 bases between. This CDR3 is 18 amino acids long. The CDR3 region is CASSQDRELGNSYNEQFF. The CDR3 nucleotides read TGCGCCAGCAGCCAAGATCGGGAACTCGGTAACTCCTACAATGAGCAGTTCTTC.

The chain links TRBV19 to TRBJ1-4; no clear D gene. The CDR3 spans 15 residues. Trimming removed 3 bases at V and 3 bases at J, with 11 bases between. CDR1 LNHDA and CDR2 SQIVND come from the germline V gene (reference sequence). This chain's CDR3 is CASSMSTRANEKLFF. CDR3 bases: TGTGCCAGTAGTATGTCCACCAGAGCTAATGAAAAACTGTTTTTT.

The chain combines TRBV2 with TRBJ1-2; D is possibly TRBD1 (6 bases). CDR1 is SNHLY and CDR2 is FYNNEI in the germline V gene. The ends were cut back, 8 bases at V and 0 bases at J, with 16 bases in the middle. This CDR3 is 15 amino acids long. As DNA, the CDR3 is TGTGCCAGCGAGGGGGGCAGTCGGGCTAACTATGGCTACACCTTC. Protein sequence: CASEGGSRANYGYTF.

Written as DNA, the CDR3 is TGTGCCAGCAGTTTAAGCCCCAGATTCCAAGAGACCCAGTACTTC. It translates to CASSLSPRFQETQYF. The J gene is TRBJ2-5, the V gene TRBV27; D is ambiguous. In germline, CDR1 is MNHEY, CDR2 SMNVEV (reference sequence). V shed 2 bases and J shed 1 base, with 11 bases lying between them. The CDR3 runs to 15 residues.

The chain recombines TRBV30 with TRBJ2-4; D ambiguous. Per germline, CDR1 GTSNPN and CDR2 SVGIG (reference sequence). V dropped 2 bases and J dropped 6 bases, with 17 bases sitting between them. The CDR3 is 15 amino acids. The CDR3 protein is CAWSPLSIRSNIQYF. The CDR3 DNA reads TGTGCCTGGAGTCCCTTGTCCATCAGGTCAAACATTCAGTACTTC. Supplemented by reference TRBV30 and TRBJ2-4, the full variable domain reads SQTIHQWPATLVQPVGSPLSLECTVEGTSNPNLYWYRQAAGRGLQLLFYSVGIGQISSEVPQNLSASRPQDRQFILSSKKLLLSDSGFYLCAWSPLSIRSNIQYFGAGTRLSVL.

This clone was detected only once. This chain connects TRBV7-9 to TRBJ2-1, with 10 bases that match TRBD1. J was trimmed by 6 bases and V by 3 bases; bases with no gene match: 11. CDR1 SEHNR and CDR2 FQNEAQ come from the germline V gene (reference sequence). The CDR3 runs to 17 residues. The CDR3 loop reads CASSFISGTGVSNEQFF. In DNA, the CDR3 is TGTGCCAGCAGCTTTATAAGCGGGACAGGGGTTAGCAATGAGCAGTTCTTC.

This chain connects TRBV5-6 to TRBJ2-7; D could derive from TRBD1 or TRBD2 (5 bases each). The ends were cut back, 4 bases at V and 0 bases at J, with 14 bases in the middle. Germline V CDR1 and CDR2: SGHDT, YYEEEE. The CDR3 extends over 15 amino acids. The CDR3 bases are TGTGCCAGCAGCCCTGAGGGGCAGTCCTCCTACGAGCAGTACTTC. It specifies CASSPEGQSSYEQYF.

This clone was seen only a few times. The chain couples TRBV9 to TRBJ1-1; the D gene is possibly TRBD1 (6 bases). Deletions cut 0 bases from V and 0 bases from J, with 6 bases between. This CDR3 is built from 14 residues. The V gene's germline CDR1 is SGDLS and CDR2 YYNGEE. CDR3 protein: CASSVAGVNTEAFF. DNA of the CDR3: TGTGCCAGCAGCGTAGCAGGGGTGAACACTGAAGCTTTCTTT. The complete variable domain, with remaining parts taken from reference TRBV9 and TRBJ1-1, reads DSGVTQTPKHLITATGQRVTLRCSPRSGDLSVYWYQQSLDQGLQFLIQYYNGEERAKGNILERFSAQQFPDLHSELNLSSLELGDSALYFCASSVAGVNTEAFFGQGTRLTVV.

The table lists this clone with a few counts. This rearrangement joins TRBV6-5 to TRBJ2-5; 8 bases map to TRBD2. The V gene end was trimmed by 0 bases and the J gene end by 5 bases; junction bases not matched to a gene: 5. CDR3 length equals 15 residues. Germline CDR1 MNHEY, CDR2 SVGAGI. The CDR3 DNA sequence: TGTGCCAGCAGTTACTCGGAGCGGGGGATGGAGACCCAGTACTTC. Its translation: CASSYSERGMETQYF.

The rearrangement uses TRBV19 and TRBJ1-2; D is possibly TRBD1 (6 bases). The CDR3 runs 16 residues. Trimming left V 5 bases short and J 3 bases short, with 19 bases between. Germline loops: CDR1 LNHDA, CDR2 SQIVND (reference sequence). CDR3 protein: CASSPRLDRIYYGYTF. In DNA form, the CDR3 reads TGTGCCAGTAGTCCCAGGTTGGACAGAATCTACTATGGCTACACCTTC.

In nucleotides, the CDR3 is TGTGCCAGCAGCAGCCAGGGGGGGCGAGGCTATGGCTACACCTTC. Its translation: CASSSQGGRGYGYTF. The rearrangement joins TRBV7-2 to TRBJ1-2; TRBD1 matches 7 bases. The CDR3 runs to 15 residues. After removal of 5 bases from V and 4 bases from J, the junction contained 10 bases not matched to a gene. Germline V CDR1 and CDR2: SGHTA, FQGNSA.

This sequence joins TRBV2 and TRBJ1-3; a possible D gene is TRBD1 (6 bases). Germline CDR1 reads SNHLY; CDR2 reads FYNNEI. Trimming removed 6 bases at V and 1 base at J, with 13 bases between. There are 15 residues in the CDR3. CDR3: CASRGVQGSGNTIYF. The CDR3 DNA is TGTGCCAGCAGGGGAGTACAGGGATCTGGAAACACCATATATTTT.

The CDR3 DNA reads as TGTGCCAGCTCACCATTGGGGGGGAACACTGAAGCTTTCTTT. It codes for CASSPLGGNTEAFF. This rearrangement joins TRBV18 to TRBJ1-1; maybe TRBD1 (5 bases). Looked up from germline, CDR1 is KGHSH and CDR2 is LQKENI. Between the trimmed V and J ends, which lost 2 bases and 1 base, there was a span of 8 bases. The CDR3 is 14 amino acids.

The chain has TRBV6-1 and TRBJ1-5; D is unclear. Trimming shortened V by 3 bases and J by 7 bases, and 16 bases separated the two germline ends. Germline lookup yields CDR1 MNHNS and CDR2 SASEGT. This CDR3 has 15 amino acids. The CDR3 DNA reads as TGTGCCAGCAGTGAGTTTGGTGTCGAGGGCCAGCCCCAGCATTTT. Translating gives CASSEFGVEGQPQHF.

This chain joins TRBV5-4 and TRBJ2-7; unclear D gene. The germline V gene encodes CDR1 SGHNT and CDR2 YYREEE (reference sequence). The CDR3 totals 13 residues. The V and J ends lost 0 bases and 3 bases respectively, with 7 bases between them. In DNA form, the CDR3 reads TGTGCCAGCAGCTTGGGGAGTGGCTACGAGCAGTACTTC. The encoded protein is CASSLGSGYEQYF.

The chain has TRBV30 and TRBJ2-2, with a weak D call TRBD2 (5 bases). The CDR3 covers 16 residues. In germline, CDR1 is GTSNPN, CDR2 SVGIG (reference sequence). Deletions cut 3 bases from V and 6 bases from J, with 20 bases between. The CDR3 DNA reads TGTGCCTGGAGCGCCCTGGAAGGGAGAGGTCCCGGGGAGCTGTTTTTT. This translates into CAWSALEGRGPGELFF.

This chain uses TRBV7-3 with TRBJ1-3, with D unclear. Germline CDR1 reads SGHTA; CDR2 reads FQGTGA. The CDR3 is made up of 13 amino acids. Trimming pared 2 bases from V and 1 base from J, leaving 3 bases between. This CDR3 is CASSLSSGNTIYF. CDR3 coding DNA: TGTGCCAGCAGCTTATCTTCTGGAAACACCATATATTTT.

The V call is TRBV7-9, the J call TRBJ1-5; tentative D call: TRBD1 (6 bases). Trimming shortened V by 4 bases and J by 2 bases, and 6 bases separated the two germline ends. This CDR3 is 13 amino acids long. Germline CDR1 SEHNR, CDR2 FQNEAQ (reference sequence). The CDR3 coding sequence is TGTGCCAGCAGCTACAGGGGCAATCAGCCCCAGCATTTT. Protein sequence: CASSYRGNQPQHF.

The chain links TRBV5-6 to TRBJ2-5; D might be TRBD1 or TRBD2, each matching 6 bases. The assigned J gene may be wrong: the sequence end matches TRBJ2-7 better. The CDR3 covers 14 residues. The germline V gene encodes CDR1 SGHDT and CDR2 YYEEEE. CDR3 sequence reads: CASSPWGAMDEQYF. CDR3 sequence (DNA): TGTGCCAGCAGCCCTTGGGGGGCTATGGACGAGCAGTACTTC.

The V gene is TRBV7-2, the J gene TRBJ2-1, with 7 bases fitting TRBD2. CDR3 length: 14 amino acids. The trim removed 6 bases at V and 6 bases at J, leaving 8 bases unmatched. CDR1 SGHTA and CDR2 FQGNSA come from the germline V gene. CDR3 DNA sequence: TGTGCCAGCAGTCTAACCGGGACTACCAATGAGCAGTTCTTC. Amino acid sequence: CASSLTGTTNEQFF.

This clone is a singleton in its sample. V and J are TRBV5-1 and TRBJ2-1; 16 bases align to TRBD2. This CDR3 contains 17 residues. The germline CDR1 and CDR2 sequences are SGHRS and YFSETQ. J was trimmed by 10 bases and V by 5 bases; bases with no gene match: 12. The CDR3 loop reads CASRSGTSGGVPREQFF. The CDR3 DNA follows: TGCGCCAGCAGATCCGGGACTAGCGGGGGGGTCCCCAGAGAGCAGTTCTTC.

The gene calls are TRBV5-4 and TRBJ2-3; D possibly corresponds to TRBD2 (6 bases). Trimming left V 1 base short and J 0 bases short, with 9 bases between. The germline V gene has CDR1 SGHNT and CDR2 YYREEE (reference sequence). CDR3 size: 15 residues. The CDR3 region is CASSLPGASTDTQYF. The CDR3 DNA is TGTGCCAGCAGCTTGCCGGGAGCGAGCACAGATACGCAGTATTTT.

This clone was counted only a few times. The gene calls are TRBV16 and TRBJ1-1; D gene uncertain. V lost 7 bases, J lost 2 bases, and 14 bases lay in between. Per the germline V gene, CDR1 is KGHSY and CDR2 is FQNENV. There are 14 residues in the CDR3. The CDR3 nucleotides read TGTGCCAGCACCCTCTTCGGTACTAACACTGAAGCTTTCTTT. Translated, it gives CASTLFGTNTEAFF.